This T cell receptor (beta chain) was documented in a study of PD-1 blockade in classical Hodgkin lymphoma (dated by TCRdb to 2018 to 2021). Concerning the study at large: Nivolumab dosing was 3 mg/kg intravenously every 2 weeks, continuing until either disease progression or unacceptable toxicity. The study used CyTOF and TCR beta sequencing to define a peripheral blood immune signature of response to PD-1 blockade in classical Hodgkin lymphoma. Overall results and qualifications from the work: Lower diversity was seen in patients whose nivolumab began less than 1 year after ASCT, and these patients were left out of later analyses so that immune reconstitution would not confound the results. Baseline TCR diversity was reported to be lower in newly diagnosed patients than in healthy donors and to be lower still in relapsed/refractory patients. Trial patients with a complete response had baseline diversity similar to that of newly diagnosed patients, while partial responders and progressors had significantly lower diversity. The study was restricted to a single clinical trial cohort, and the causes of repertoire differences, possibly disease activity or prior therapy, were left undefined. By C4D1, a significant rise was seen in CD4+ TCR diversity but not in CD8+ TCR diversity (p=0.0027 vs p=0.16), and the rise was most apparent among complete responders (p=0.02).

CDR1 and CDR2 are drawn from the germline V gene: SGHNT, YENEEA. CDR3 length: 16 amino acids, cysteine to phenylalanine. The read is trimmed to its CDR3 DNA, 48 bases read in frame from base 1. V drops 0 bases and J drops 2 bases, leaving 14 bases in between. Genomic DNA was isolated using the Qiagen DNeasy kit from unsorted PBMCs as well as from negatively selected CD4+ and CD8+ fractions. TCR beta CDR3 regions were amplified by immunoSEQ multiplex PCR using primers annealing to V and J segments. Amplification bias was minimized using a synthetic immune receptor repertoire, and residual bias was removed computationally after sequencing. In the authors' own workflow: Custom Python scripts were used to quantify repertoire diversity as the Shannon entropy index. Unsorted, CD4+ and CD8+ repertoires were analyzed separately, except in combined analyses where CD4+ and CD8+ sequences were merged in silico. A clone counted as expanded when the clone's frequency after treatment rose at least 2-fold relative to C1D1, and clones undetected at baseline were given a pseudocount of 0.5. Clones with 0 or 1 copy at C1D1 were defined as singleton clones, while clones with 2 or more copies were defined as non-singleton clones. Clones expanded in unsorted samples were labelled as CD4+, CD8+ or unknown by matching protein sequences in sorted samples from the same patient. Diversity changes from C1D1 to C4D1 were tested in paired samples using Wilcoxon tests. As stored in TCRdb, this immuneACCESS dataset retains in-frame rearrangements with V and J assigned. A fraction of the clones does not appear; measured against another copy, unresolved V genes explain less than half of the discrepancy, and the remainder lacks a known reason. V and J calls and clone size come straight from that table; D and trimming were deduced from the DNA. A total of about 63,000 clones appear in this sample, 88% of them only once. The ten largest clonotypes hold 5% to 6% of the sample.

Worth noting for this clone: No antigen is known for it. Base qualities were left out, and no much larger clone turns up one base away.

The time point label corresponds to: cycle 2 day 1 (C2D1) of nivolumab. Relapse after autologous stem cell transplantation had occurred in all trial patients, and cohorts A, B and C were distinguished by prior brentuximab vedotin exposure. The trial cohort comprised roughly 50 patients with relapsed/refractory classical Hodgkin lymphoma whose best overall responses were complete response, partial response or progressive disease. Single-agent nivolumab was administered to trial patients in the multi-cohort phase II CheckMate 205 trial. An independent review committee assessed best overall response using the 2007 International Working Group response criteria. Trial PBMCs were collected just before the start of nivolumab (C1D1) and during therapy at cycle 2 day 1 and cycle 4 day 1. After peripheral blood was drawn into 8 mL Vacutainer Cell Preparation Tubes, PBMCs were isolated by centrifugation and then cryopreserved.

This material consisted of peripheral blood mononuclear cells (PBMCs), taken before the second cycle of nivolumab. This TCR was recovered from a human donor with classical Hodgkin lymphoma. The sequence links TRBV11-3 to TRBJ2-7; no D gene is confidently identified. The CDR3 amino acid sequence is: CASSLEHLRLPYEQYF. The DNA sequence is given as TGTGCCAGCAGCTTAGAACACCTGAGGTTGCCCTACGAGCAGTACTTC.